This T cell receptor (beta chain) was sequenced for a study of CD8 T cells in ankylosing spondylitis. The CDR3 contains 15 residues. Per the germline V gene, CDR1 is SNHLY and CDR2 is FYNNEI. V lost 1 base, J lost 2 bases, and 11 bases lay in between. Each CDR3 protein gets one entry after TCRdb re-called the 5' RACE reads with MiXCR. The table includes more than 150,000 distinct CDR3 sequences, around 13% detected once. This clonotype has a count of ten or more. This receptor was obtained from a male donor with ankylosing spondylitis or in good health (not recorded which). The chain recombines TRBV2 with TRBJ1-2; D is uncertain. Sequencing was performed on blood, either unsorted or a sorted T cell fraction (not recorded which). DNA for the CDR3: TGTGCCAGCAGTGAAGAGGCAGGCACCAACTATGGCTACACCTTC. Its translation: CASSEEAGTNYGYTF.